The 26 T cell receptor beta chains below all came from one sample that was sequenced in a study of blood T cells in healthy people across ages. A J-beta primer mix and a sample-barcoded 5' primer were used in a second PCR of roughly 7 to 12 cycles. TCRdb re-called the 5' RACE reads through MiXCR, storing one row per CDR3 protein. The sample holds around 1,800,000 distinct CDR3 sequences; about two fifths are singletons and the top ten take 23%. The material sequenced was blood. Source of these receptors: a human donor in good health.

The J gene is TRBJ1-2, the V gene TRBV4-1; 8 nucleotides line up with TRBD1. Looked up from germline, CDR1 is MGHRA and CDR2 is YSYEKL. With 2 bases clipped from V and 3 bases from J, the junction kept 14 bases outside the gene matches. The CDR3 runs to 18 residues. CDR3 in amino acids: CASSQPAPRTGFYYGYTF. CDR3 in DNA: TGCGCCAGCAGCCAACCTGCTCCTAGGACAGGGTTTTACTATGGCTACACCTTC.

The sample holds a few counts of this clonotype. The chain uses TRBV7-2 and TRBJ2-4, with D maybe TRBD2 (5 bases). This CDR3 contains 13 residues. The V end was cut by 4 bases, the J end by 6 bases, with 10 bases between. Germline CDR1 and CDR2: SGHTA and FQGNSA. The CDR3 DNA sequence: TGTGCCAGCAGCTCCCAGGAGGCAAACATTCAGTACTTC. This encodes CASSSQEANIQYF.

This clonotype has more than one count but fewer than ten. The gene calls are TRBV20-1 and TRBJ2-3, with D possibly matching TRBD1 (6 bases). The germline gives CDR1 DFQATT, CDR2 SNEGSKA (reference sequence). The CDR3 totals 13 residues. The germline V and J ends were trimmed by 6 bases and 1 base, with 11 bases remaining between them. CDR3 nucleotide sequence: TGCAGTGCCACCAGACAGGGCACAGATACGCAGTATTTT. Translation: CSATRQGTDTQYF.

J is TRBJ2-3 and V is TRBV29-1, with 9 bases lining up with TRBD2. CDR3 length equals 17 residues. V shed 6 bases and J 1 base; nucleotides not matched to a gene: 14. Germline V gene lookup returns CDR1 SQVTM and CDR2 ANQGSEA. The CDR3 DNA sequence: TGCAGCGTCTCCCTAGCGGGGTCGGTCCGTGGCACAGATACGCAGTATTTT. Translating gives CSVSLAGSVRGTDTQYF.

V and J are TRBV15 and TRBJ2-5; D may correspond to TRBD1 or TRBD2 (5 bases each). Trimming removed 0 bases from V and 1 base from J, with 12 bases in between. The CDR3 contains 16 residues. Per the germline V gene, CDR1 is LNHNV and CDR2 is YYDKDF (reference sequence). The CDR3 sequence is CATSRDGDVIQETQYF. The CDR3 DNA follows: TGTGCCACCAGCAGAGATGGGGACGTGATCCAAGAGACCCAGTACTTC.

The rearrangement uses TRBV4-3 and TRBJ1-6, with D possibly matching TRBD1 (6 bases). The CDR3 runs to 16 residues. Germline V gene sequence: CDR1 LGHNA, CDR2 YSLEER. V gave up 6 bases and J gave up 3 bases, with 15 bases separating them. This chain's CDR3 is CASRRRGQDYNSPLHF. DNA for the CDR3: TGCGCCAGCAGAAGAAGGGGACAAGACTATAATTCACCCCTCCACTTT.

The chain has TRBV6-5 and TRBJ2-2; 10 bases fit TRBD2. The CDR3 is made up of 17 amino acids. The germline V gene encodes CDR1 MNHEY and CDR2 SVGAGI. V shed 2 bases, J shed 1 base, and the junction held 4 bases outside the gene matches. The DNA of the CDR3 is TGTGCCAGCAGTTACGGCGGACTAGCGGTGAACACCGGGGAGCTGTTTTTT. This gives the protein CASSYGGLAVNTGELFF.

The genes are TRBV20-1 and TRBJ1-2; 7 bases are a match to TRBD1. The germline V gene encodes CDR1 DFQATT and CDR2 SNEGSKA (reference sequence). CDR3 length: 15 residues. Trimming took 2 bases from V and 5 from J; bases not matched to a gene: 11. Here the CDR3 reads CSARRPTGSPYGYTF. CDR3 DNA: TGCAGTGCTAGAAGACCGACAGGGAGTCCTTATGGCTACACCTTC.

Comment on this clonotype: Mismatch with germline at one junction end may stem from a read error. The gene calls are TRBV20-1 and TRBJ2-7; D remains ambiguous. CDR3 length: 11 amino acids. Germline V gene data show CDR1 as DFQATT and CDR2 as SNEGSKA (reference sequence). The CDR3 DNA sequence: TGCAGTGCTGGAGAAGACTACGAGCAGTACTTC. Translation: CSAGEDYEQYF.

In this sample, this clonotype turned up a few times. The V call is TRBV20-1, the J call TRBJ1-2; 9 bases line up with TRBD1. Trimming cost V 4 bases and J 8 bases; bases outside gene matches: 8. The CDR3 is 13 residues long. The V gene's germline CDR1 is DFQATT and CDR2 SNEGSKA (reference sequence). CDR3 residues: CSANYGTGRGYTF. DNA of the CDR3: TGCAGTGCTAACTACGGGACAGGGAGGGGCTACACCTTC.

This clonotype was observed at least ten times. The CDR3 region has the DNA TGTGCCAGCAGCTGGAGCACAGATACGCAGTATTTT. This translates into CASSWSTDTQYF. This chain links TRBV7-2 with TRBJ2-3; no definite D call. This CDR3 has 12 amino acids. The germline CDR1 and CDR2 sequences are SGHTA and FQGNSA. Trimming removed 4 bases from V and 0 bases from J, with 2 bases in between.

This clonotype was recorded once. The chain employs TRBV5-1 and TRBJ2-1; D gene unclear. Germline assignment: CDR1 SGHRS and CDR2 YFSETQ. The ends were cut back, 0 bases at V and 10 bases at J, with 14 bases in the middle. The CDR3 is 14 amino acids. This CDR3 is CASSLEVRPYEQFF. CDR3 bases: TGCGCCAGCAGCTTGGAAGTGAGACCCTACGAGCAGTTCTTC.

The chain links TRBV4-3 to TRBJ1-2; D is unclear. The CDR3 is 15 amino acids. Germline lookup yields CDR1 LGHNA and CDR2 YSLEER. V dropped 0 bases and J dropped 5 bases, with 13 bases sitting between them. DNA for the CDR3: TGCGCCAGCAGCCAAGAGGGGAACCTGGGATATGGCTACACCTTC. Amino acid sequence: CASSQEGNLGYGYTF.

This clonotype has a handful of counts. Sequence at one end of the junction differs from germline and may be a read error. The genes are TRBV27 and TRBJ2-1, with 9 bases identical to TRBD1. Germline values: CDR1 MNHEY, CDR2 SMNVEV (reference sequence). This CDR3 has 17 amino acids. The CDR3 region has the DNA TGTCCCAGCAGTAGGAGGGGGACAGGGATGAGTAACAATGAGCAGTTCTTC. It codes for CPSSRRGTGMSNNEQFF.

A few counts support this clonotype. The V call is TRBV18, the J call TRBJ2-4; D gene unclear. CDR1 is KGHSH and CDR2 is LQKENI in the germline V gene. Trimming took off 2 bases at V and 0 bases at J, with 8 bases between the two ends. CDR3 size: 15 residues. The CDR3 reads CASSPEALAKNIQYF. In DNA form, the CDR3 reads TGTGCCAGCTCACCAGAGGCTTTAGCCAAAAACATTCAGTACTTC.

This clonotype occurred a few times. In DNA form, the CDR3 reads TGTGCCAGCAGTTACGTCCCGGGGGAAAGATACAATGAGCAGTTCTTC. Translation gives CASSYVPGERYNEQFF. The chain carries TRBV6-6 and TRBJ2-1; a weak D match, TRBD2 (6 bases). Per the germline V gene, CDR1 is MNHNY and CDR2 is SVGAGI (reference sequence). The germline V and J ends were trimmed by 2 bases and 4 bases, with 15 bases remaining between them. The CDR3 totals 16 residues.

In this sample, this clonotype turned up many times. The chain links TRBV20-1 to TRBJ2-7; D is unresolved. CDR3 length: 13 residues. V was trimmed by 6 bases and J by 0 bases, leaving 12 bases between them. The germline V gene encodes CDR1 DFQATT and CDR2 SNEGSKA (reference sequence). For the CDR3, the DNA is TGCAGTGCCAGGCAGGCGAGCTCCTACGAGCAGTACTTC. Protein: CSARQASSYEQYF.

This clonotype was seen more than once but under ten times. The chain couples TRBV5-6 to TRBJ2-3, with 7 nucleotides matching TRBD1. Germline V gene sequence: CDR1 SGHDT, CDR2 YYEEEE. Unmatched junction bases numbered 7, after V lost 2 bases and J lost 7 bases. The CDR3 runs to 14 residues. In DNA form, the CDR3 reads TGTGCCAGCAGCTTTCTCCCGGGACAGTATACGCAGTATTTT. Its translation is CASSFLPGQYTQYF. Based on the CDR3 plus reference TRBV5-6 and TRBJ2-3, the full variable domain is DAGVTQSPTHLIKTRGQQVTLRCSPKSGHDTVSWYQQALGQGPQFIFQYYEEEERQRGNFPDRFSGHQFPNYSSELNVNALLLGDSALYLCASSFLPGQYTQYFGPGTRLTVL.

This clonotype was seen more than once but under ten times. The chain joins TRBV29-1 to TRBJ2-3; TRBD2 might be the D (6 bases). From germline, CDR1 is SQVTM and CDR2 ANQGSEA. V was cut by 4 bases and J by 5 bases, with 13 bases left in between. The CDR3 length is 13 residues. The CDR3 coding sequence is TGCAGCGTTGTTTCCGGCGGGGAAGATACGCAGTATTTT. This encodes CSVVSGGEDTQYF.

The chain links TRBV7-2 to TRBJ2-7, with a weak D call TRBD2 (6 bases). Germline CDR1 SGHTA, CDR2 FQGNSA. V lost 0 bases and J lost 5, with 11 bases in between. The CDR3 totals 14 residues. DNA of the CDR3: TGTGCCAGCAGCTTAGCGGAGGGAATCCACGAGCAGTACTTC. This gives the protein CASSLAEGIHEQYF.

This clonotype was seen a handful of times. The chain uses TRBV5-5 and TRBJ1-1; D unresolved. Germline V CDR1 and CDR2: SGHKS, YYEKEE (reference sequence). Trimming removed 7 bases from V and 2 bases from J, with 24 bases in between. The CDR3 spans 17 residues. The CDR3 region has the DNA TGTGCCAGCGATTACGAGGTTGTGGCCTTGACTAACACTGAAGCTTTCTTT. Protein: CASDYEVVALTNTEAFF.

The chain uses TRBV4-3 and TRBJ1-5; D unclear. The germline V gene has CDR1 LGHNA and CDR2 YSLEER. The CDR3 contains 14 residues. V lost 4 bases and J 2 bases, leaving 9 bases between the germline ends. The CDR3 is CASSPGWGNQPQHF. The CDR3 nucleotides read TGCGCCAGCAGCCCTGGCTGGGGCAATCAGCCCCAGCATTTT.

Ten or more counts support this clonotype. The J gene is TRBJ2-1, the V gene TRBV10-3; the match to TRBD1 covers 10 bases. Germline V gene data show CDR1 as ENHRY and CDR2 as SYGVKD. The CDR3 runs 14 residues. The junction had 2 bases not matched to a gene; V was cut back by 5 bases and J by 4 bases. CDR3 bases: TGTGCCATCAGTCCGGGACAGGGGTACAATGAGCAGTTCTTC. Translation gives CAISPGQGYNEQFF.

This clonotype was picked up a small number of times. One junction end disagrees with the germline gene, perhaps due to a read error. The V and J genes are TRBV7-8 and TRBJ2-1; 9 bases are shared with TRBD1. Germline V CDR1 and CDR2: SGHVS, FQNEAQ. This CDR3 comprises 15 residues. The CDR3 nucleotides are TGTGCCAACAGCTTCGGACAGGGGTGGGGCAATGAGCAGTTCTTC. Encoded protein: CANSFGQGWGNEQFF. The full variable domain, in which reference TRBV7-8 and TRBJ2-1 provide the parts outside the CDR3, is GAGVSQSPRYKVAKRGQDVALRCDPISGHVSLFWYQQALGQGPEFLTYFQNEAQLDKSGLPSDRFFAERPEGSVSTLKIQRTQQEDSAVYLCANSFGQGWGNEQFFGPGTRLTVL.

This sequence joins TRBV5-4 and TRBJ2-3; the D gene is possibly TRBD2 (5 bases). The CDR3 is 15 amino acids. V was trimmed by 5 bases and J by 1 base, leaving 14 bases between them. The germline V gene encodes CDR1 SGHNT and CDR2 YYREEE (reference sequence). In nucleotides, the CDR3 is TGTGCCAGCAGACTAGGGTATGTGGGCACAGATACGCAGTATTTT. Its protein product is CASRLGYVGTDTQYF.

V and J are TRBV7-8 and TRBJ1-1; D remains unclear. The V end lost 2 bases, the J end lost 11 bases, and 12 bases lay between the germline ends. CDR1 and CDR2 from the germline V gene are SGHVS and FQNEAQ. This CDR3 contains 12 residues. This chain's CDR3 is CASSLIPRTAFF. CDR3 DNA sequence: TGTGCCAGCAGCTTAATCCCCAGGACCGCTTTCTTT.